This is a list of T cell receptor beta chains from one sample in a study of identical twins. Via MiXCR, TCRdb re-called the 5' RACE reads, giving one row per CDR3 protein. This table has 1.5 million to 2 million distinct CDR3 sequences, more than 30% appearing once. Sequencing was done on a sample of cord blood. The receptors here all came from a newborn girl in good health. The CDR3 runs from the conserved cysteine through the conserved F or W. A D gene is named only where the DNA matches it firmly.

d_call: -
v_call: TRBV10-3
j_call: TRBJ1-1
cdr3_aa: CAISESTQGTEAFF

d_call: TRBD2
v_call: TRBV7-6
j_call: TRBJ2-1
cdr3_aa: CASSLVSGVYNEQFF

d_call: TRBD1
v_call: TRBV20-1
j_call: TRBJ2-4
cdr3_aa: CSALRDSEYF

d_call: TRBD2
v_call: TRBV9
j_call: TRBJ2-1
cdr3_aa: CASSAGTSNFNEQFF

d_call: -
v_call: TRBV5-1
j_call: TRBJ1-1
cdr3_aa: CASSLIGEQNTEAFF

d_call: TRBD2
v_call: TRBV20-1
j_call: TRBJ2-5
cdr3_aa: CSARSHLAGGQETQYF

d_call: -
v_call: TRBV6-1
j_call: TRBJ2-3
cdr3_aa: CASRGLTLTDTQYF

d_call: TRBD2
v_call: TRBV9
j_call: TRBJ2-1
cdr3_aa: CASSVAEVAGHNEQFF

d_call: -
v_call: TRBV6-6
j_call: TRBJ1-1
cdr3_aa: CASSRLVGSSPNTEAFF

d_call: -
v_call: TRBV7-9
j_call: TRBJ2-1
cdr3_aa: CASSPLTELHLNRQFF

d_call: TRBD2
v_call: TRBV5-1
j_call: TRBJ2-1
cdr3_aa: CASSLAYVVAGGPNSYNEQFF

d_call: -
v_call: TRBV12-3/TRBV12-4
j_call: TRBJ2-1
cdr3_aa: CASTPTRHNEQFF

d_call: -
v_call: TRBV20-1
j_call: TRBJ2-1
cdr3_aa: CSARDLIEPTGTPLEQFF

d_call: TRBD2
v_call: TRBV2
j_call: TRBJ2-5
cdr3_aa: CASIWVSGRETQYF

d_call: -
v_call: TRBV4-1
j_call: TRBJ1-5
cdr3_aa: CASSQDSGRDQPQHF

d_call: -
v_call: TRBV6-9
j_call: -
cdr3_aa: CASSYETYEQYF

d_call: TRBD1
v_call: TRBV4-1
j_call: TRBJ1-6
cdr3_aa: CASSQDATGMNSPLHF

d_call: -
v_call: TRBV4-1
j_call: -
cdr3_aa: CAGSQWTLETQYF

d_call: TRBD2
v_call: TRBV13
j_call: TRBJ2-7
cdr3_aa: CASGFPSGRGYEQYF

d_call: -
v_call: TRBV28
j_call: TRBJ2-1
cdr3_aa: CASSLSRGLKFF

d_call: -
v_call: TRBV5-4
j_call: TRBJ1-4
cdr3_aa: CASSTALNEKLFF

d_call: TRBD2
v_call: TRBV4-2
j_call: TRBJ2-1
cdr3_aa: CASSQDLLAGGIVDEQFF

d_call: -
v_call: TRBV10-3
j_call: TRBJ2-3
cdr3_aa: CAISESDSTDTQYF

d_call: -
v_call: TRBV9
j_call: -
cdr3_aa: CASSPRPLYEQYF

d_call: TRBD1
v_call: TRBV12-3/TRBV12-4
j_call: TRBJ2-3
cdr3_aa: CASSSTGGLTDTQYF

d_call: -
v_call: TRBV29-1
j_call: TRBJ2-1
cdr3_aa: CSVLRDTTDNEQFF

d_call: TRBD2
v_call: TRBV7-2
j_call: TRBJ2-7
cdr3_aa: CASSLEGTSGSYEQYF

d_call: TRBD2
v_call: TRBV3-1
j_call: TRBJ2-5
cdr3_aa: CASSQRGLAGGLQETQYF

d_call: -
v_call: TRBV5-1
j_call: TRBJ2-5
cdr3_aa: CASSLEGGIQETQYF